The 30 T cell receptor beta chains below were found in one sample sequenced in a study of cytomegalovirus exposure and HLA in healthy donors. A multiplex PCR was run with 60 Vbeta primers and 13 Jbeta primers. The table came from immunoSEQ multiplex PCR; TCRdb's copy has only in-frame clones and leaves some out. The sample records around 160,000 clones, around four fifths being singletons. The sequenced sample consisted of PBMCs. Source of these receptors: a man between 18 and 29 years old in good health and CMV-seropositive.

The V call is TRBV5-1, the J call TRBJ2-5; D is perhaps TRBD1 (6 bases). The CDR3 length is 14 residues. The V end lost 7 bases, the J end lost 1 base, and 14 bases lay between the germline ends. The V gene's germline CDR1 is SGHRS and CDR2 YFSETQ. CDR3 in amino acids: CASSYRDPQETQYF. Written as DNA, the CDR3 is TGCGCCAGCTCCTACAGGGATCCCCAAGAGACCCAGTACTTC. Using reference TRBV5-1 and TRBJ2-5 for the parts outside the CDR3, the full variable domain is KAGVTQTPRYLIKTRGQQVTLSCSPISGHRSVSWYQQTPGQGLQFLFEYFSETQRNKGNFPGRFSGRQFSNSRSEMNVSTLELGDSALYLCASSYRDPQETQYFGPGTRLLVL.

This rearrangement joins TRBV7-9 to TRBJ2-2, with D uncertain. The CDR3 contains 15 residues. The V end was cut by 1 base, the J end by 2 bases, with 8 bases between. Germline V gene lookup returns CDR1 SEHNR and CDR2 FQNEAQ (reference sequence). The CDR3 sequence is CASSLGADNTGELFF. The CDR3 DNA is TGTGCCAGCAGCTTAGGGGCCGACAACACCGGGGAGCTGTTTTTT.

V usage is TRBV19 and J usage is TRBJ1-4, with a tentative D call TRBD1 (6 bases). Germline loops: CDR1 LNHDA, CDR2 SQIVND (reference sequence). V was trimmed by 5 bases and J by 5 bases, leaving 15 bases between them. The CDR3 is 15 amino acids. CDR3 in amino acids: CASSAQGLRNEKLFF. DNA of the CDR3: TGTGCCAGTAGTGCACAGGGTTTGAGGAATGAAAAACTGTTTTTT.

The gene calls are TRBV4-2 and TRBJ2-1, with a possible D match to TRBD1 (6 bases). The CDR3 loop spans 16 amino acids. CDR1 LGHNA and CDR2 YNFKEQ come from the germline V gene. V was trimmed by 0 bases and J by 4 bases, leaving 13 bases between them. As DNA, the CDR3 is TGTGCCAGCAGCCAAGATAGTGGGGGCCGTTACAATGAGCAGTTCTTC. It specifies CASSQDSGGRYNEQFF.

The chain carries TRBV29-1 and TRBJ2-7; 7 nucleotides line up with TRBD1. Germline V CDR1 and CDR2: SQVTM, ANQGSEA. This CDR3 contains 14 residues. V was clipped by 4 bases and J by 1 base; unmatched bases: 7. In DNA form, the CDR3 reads TGCAGCGTTGTAGATAAGGGACAGTCCTACGAGCAGTACTTC. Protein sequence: CSVVDKGQSYEQYF.

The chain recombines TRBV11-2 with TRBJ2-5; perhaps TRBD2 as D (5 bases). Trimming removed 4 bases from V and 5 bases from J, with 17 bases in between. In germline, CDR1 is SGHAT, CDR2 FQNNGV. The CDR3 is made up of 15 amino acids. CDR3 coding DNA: TGTGCCAGCAGCTCTCCACTAGTGGGCATGGAGACCCAGTACTTC. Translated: CASSSPLVGMETQYF.

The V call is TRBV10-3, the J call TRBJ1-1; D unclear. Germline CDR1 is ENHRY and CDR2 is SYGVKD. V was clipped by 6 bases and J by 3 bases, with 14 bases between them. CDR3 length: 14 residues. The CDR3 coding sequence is TGTGCCATCAGGCCTCAATCCGCAGACACTGAAGCTTTCTTT. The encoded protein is CAIRPQSADTEAFF.

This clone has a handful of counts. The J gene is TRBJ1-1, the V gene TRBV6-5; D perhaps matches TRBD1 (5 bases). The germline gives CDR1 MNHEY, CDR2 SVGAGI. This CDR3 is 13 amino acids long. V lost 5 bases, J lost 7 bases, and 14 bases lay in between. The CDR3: CASSLSGGSEAFF. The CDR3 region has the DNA TGTGCCAGCAGTCTTAGCGGGGGGAGTGAAGCTTTCTTT.

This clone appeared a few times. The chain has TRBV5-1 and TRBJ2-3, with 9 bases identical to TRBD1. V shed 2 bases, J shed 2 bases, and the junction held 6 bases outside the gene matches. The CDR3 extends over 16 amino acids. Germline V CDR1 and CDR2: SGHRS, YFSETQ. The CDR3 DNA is TGCGCCAGCAGCTTCACAGGGGGCGCAGTCACAGATACGCAGTATTTT. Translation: CASSFTGGAVTDTQYF.

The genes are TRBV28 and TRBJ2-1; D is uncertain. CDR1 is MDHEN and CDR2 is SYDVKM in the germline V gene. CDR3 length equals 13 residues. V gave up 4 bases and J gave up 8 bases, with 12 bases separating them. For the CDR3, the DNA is TGTGCCAGCAGTTCGAAGCCGTCCGATGAGCAGTTCTTC. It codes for CASSSKPSDEQFF.

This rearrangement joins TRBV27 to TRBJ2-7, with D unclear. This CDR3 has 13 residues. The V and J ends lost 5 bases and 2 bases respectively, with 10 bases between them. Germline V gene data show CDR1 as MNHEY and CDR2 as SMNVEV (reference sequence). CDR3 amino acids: CASSPLTAYEQYF. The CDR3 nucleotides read TGTGCCAGCAGTCCCCTTACAGCCTACGAGCAGTACTTC.

CDR3 protein: CSVPGTGGDGYTF. In DNA form, the CDR3 reads TGCAGCGTTCCCGGGACAGGGGGCGATGGCTACACCTTC. V gene TRBV29-1 combines with J gene TRBJ1-2; TRBD1 aligns across 12 bases. Germline V lookup: CDR1 SQVTM, CDR2 ANQGSEA. J gave up 6 bases and V 5 bases, and 4 bases lay outside the gene matches. This CDR3 is 13 amino acids long.

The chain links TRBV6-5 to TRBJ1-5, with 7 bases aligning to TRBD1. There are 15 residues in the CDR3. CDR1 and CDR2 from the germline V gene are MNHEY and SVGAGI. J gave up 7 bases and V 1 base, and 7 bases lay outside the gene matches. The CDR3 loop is CASSYFTGEAQPQHF. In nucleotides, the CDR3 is TGTGCCAGCAGTTACTTCACAGGGGAGGCGCAGCCCCAGCATTTT.

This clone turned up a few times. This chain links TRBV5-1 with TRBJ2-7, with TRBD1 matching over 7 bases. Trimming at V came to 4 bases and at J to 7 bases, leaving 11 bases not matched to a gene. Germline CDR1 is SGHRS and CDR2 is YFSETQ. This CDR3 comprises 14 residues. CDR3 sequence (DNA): TGCGCCAGCAGCCCTAGGGGGCAGCCCGAGGAGCAGTACTTC. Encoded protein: CASSPRGQPEEQYF.

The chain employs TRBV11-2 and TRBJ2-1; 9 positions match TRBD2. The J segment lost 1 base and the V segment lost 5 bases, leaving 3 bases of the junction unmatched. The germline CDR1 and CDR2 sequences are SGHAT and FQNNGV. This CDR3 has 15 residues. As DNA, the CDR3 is TGTGCCAGCAGCCCTAGCGGGGAGTCCTACAATGAGCAGTTCTTC. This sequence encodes CASSPSGESYNEQFF.

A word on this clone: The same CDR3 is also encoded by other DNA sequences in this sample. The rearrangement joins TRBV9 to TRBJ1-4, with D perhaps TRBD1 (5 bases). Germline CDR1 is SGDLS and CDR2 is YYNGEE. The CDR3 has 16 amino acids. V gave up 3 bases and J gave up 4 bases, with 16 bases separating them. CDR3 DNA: TGTGCCAGCAGCGAATACCGAGACAGAGATAATGAAAAACTGTTTTTT. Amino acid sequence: CASSEYRDRDNEKLFF.

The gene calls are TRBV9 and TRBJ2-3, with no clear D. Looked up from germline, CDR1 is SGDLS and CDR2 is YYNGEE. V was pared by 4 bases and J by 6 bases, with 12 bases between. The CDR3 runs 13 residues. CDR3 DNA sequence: TGTGCCAGCAGCCCACGATTAGAGGATACGCAGTATTTT. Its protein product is CASSPRLEDTQYF.

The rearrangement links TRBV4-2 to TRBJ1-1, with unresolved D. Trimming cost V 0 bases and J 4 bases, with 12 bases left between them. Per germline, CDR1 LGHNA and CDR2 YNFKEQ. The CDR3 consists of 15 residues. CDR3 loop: CASSQEPVGGTEAFF. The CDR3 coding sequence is TGTGCCAGCAGCCAAGAACCCGTGGGAGGCACTGAAGCTTTCTTT.

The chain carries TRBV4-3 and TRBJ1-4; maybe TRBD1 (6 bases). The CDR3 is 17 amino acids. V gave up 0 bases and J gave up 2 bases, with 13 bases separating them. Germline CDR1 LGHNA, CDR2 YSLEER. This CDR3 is CASSQDYRDDTNEKLFF. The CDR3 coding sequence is TGCGCCAGCAGCCAAGATTACAGGGATGATACTAATGAAAAACTGTTTTTT.

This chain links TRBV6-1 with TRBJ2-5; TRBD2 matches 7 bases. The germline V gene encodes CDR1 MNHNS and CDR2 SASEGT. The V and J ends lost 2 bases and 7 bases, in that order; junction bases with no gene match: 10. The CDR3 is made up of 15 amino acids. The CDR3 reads CASSELGLEIGTQYF. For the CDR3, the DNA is TGTGCCAGCAGTGAACTAGGACTAGAGATTGGGACCCAGTACTTC.

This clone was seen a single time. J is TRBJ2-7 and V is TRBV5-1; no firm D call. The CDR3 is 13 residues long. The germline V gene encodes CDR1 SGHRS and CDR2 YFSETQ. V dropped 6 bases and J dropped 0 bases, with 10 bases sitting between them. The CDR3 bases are TGCGCCAGCAAGAGAGAGAACTCCTACGAGCAGTACTTC. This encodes CASKRENSYEQYF.

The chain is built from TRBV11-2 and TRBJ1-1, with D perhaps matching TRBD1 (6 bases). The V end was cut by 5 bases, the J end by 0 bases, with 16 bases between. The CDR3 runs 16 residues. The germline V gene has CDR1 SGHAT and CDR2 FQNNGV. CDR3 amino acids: CASSEGRGPVNTEAFF. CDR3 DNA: TGTGCCAGCAGCGAGGGCAGGGGACCCGTGAACACTGAAGCTTTCTTT. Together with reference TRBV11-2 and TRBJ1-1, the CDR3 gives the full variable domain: EAGVAQSPRYKIIEKRQSVAFWCNPISGHATLYWYQQILGQGPKLLIQFQNNGVVDDSQLPKDRFSAERLKGVDSTLKIQPAKLEDSAVYLCASSEGRGPVNTEAFFGQGTRLTVV.

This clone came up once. The CDR3 loop is CASKSPGTWSGELFF. CDR3 sequence (DNA): TGTGCCAGTAAGAGCCCAGGAACATGGTCCGGGGAGCTGTTTTTT. J is TRBJ2-2 and V is TRBV19; D not certain. This CDR3 has 15 residues. Trimming left V 7 bases short and J 6 bases short, with 18 bases between. The germline CDR1 and CDR2 sequences are LNHDA and SQIVND (reference sequence).

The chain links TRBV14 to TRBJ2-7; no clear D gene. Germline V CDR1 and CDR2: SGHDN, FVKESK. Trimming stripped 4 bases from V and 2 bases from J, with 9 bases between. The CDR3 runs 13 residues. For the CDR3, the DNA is TGTGCCAGCAGCCCTAGGCCTACCTACGAGCAGTACTTC. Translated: CASSPRPTYEQYF.

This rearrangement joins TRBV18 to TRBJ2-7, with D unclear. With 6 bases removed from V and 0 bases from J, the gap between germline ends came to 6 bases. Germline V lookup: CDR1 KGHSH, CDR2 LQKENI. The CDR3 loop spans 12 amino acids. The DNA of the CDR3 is TGTGCCAGCTCTCAGAACTCCTACGAGCAGTACTTC. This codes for CASSQNSYEQYF. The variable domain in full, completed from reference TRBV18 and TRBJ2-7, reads NAGVMQNPRHLVRRRGQEARLRCSPMKGHSHVYWYRQLPEEGLKFMVYLQKENIIDESGMPKERFSAEFPKEGPSILRIQQVVRGDSAAYFCASSQNSYEQYFGPGTRLTVT.

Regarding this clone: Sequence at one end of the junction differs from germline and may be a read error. The CDR3 DNA reads TGCGCCAGCAGCCGAACTACGGGTCCTGACGCTTTCTTT. The encoded protein is CASSRTTGPDAFF. The chain links TRBV4-1 to TRBJ1-1; D call uncertain. This CDR3 has 13 residues. Germline V CDR1 and CDR2: MGHRA, YSYEKL.

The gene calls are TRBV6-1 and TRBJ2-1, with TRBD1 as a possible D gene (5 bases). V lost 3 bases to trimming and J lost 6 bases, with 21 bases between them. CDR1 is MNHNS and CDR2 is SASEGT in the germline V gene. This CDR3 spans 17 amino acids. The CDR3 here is CASSEKSGTTGFNEQFF. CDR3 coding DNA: TGTGCCAGCAGTGAGAAGTCGGGTACAACAGGATTCAATGAGCAGTTCTTC.

The CDR3: CASSVFDSYNEQFF. CDR3 in DNA: TGTGCCAGCAGCGTGTTTGACAGTTACAATGAGCAGTTCTTC. V usage is TRBV9 and J usage is TRBJ2-1; D possibly corresponds to TRBD1 (5 bases). V was cut by 2 bases and J by 4 bases, with 10 bases left in between. Germline assignment: CDR1 SGDLS and CDR2 YYNGEE. The CDR3 is made up of 14 amino acids.

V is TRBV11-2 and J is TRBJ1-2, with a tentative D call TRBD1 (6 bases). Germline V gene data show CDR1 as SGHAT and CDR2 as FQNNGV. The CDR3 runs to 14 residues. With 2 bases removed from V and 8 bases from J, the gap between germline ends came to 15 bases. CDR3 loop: CASSLLLGAEGYTF. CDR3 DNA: TGTGCCAGCAGCTTATTGCTGGGGGCAGAGGGCTACACCTTC.

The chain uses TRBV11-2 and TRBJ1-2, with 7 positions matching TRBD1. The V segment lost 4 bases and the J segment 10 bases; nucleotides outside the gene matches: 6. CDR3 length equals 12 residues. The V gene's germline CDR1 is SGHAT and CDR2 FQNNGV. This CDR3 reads CASSSGDRSYTF. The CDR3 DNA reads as TGTGCCAGCAGCTCCGGGGACAGATCCTACACCTTC.